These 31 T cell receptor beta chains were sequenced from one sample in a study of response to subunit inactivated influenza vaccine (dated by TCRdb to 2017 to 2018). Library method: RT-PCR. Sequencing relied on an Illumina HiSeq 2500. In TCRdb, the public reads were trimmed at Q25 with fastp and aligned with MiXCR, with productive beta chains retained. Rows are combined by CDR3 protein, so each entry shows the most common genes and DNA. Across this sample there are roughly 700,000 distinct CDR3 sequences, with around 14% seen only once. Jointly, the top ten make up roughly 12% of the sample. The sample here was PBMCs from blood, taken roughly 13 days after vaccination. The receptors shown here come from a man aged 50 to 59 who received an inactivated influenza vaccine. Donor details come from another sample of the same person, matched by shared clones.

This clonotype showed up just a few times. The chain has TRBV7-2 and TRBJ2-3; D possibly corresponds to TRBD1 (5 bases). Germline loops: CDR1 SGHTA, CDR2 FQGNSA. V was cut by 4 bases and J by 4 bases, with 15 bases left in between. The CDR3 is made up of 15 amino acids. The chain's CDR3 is CASSSQGPAPDTQYF. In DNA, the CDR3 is TGTGCCAGCAGCTCTCAGGGTCCAGCCCCAGATACGCAGTATTTT.

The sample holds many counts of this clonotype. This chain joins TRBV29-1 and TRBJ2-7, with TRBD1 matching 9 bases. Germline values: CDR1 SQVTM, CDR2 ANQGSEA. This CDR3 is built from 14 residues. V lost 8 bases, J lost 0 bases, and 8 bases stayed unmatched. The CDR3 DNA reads TGCAGCACAAGCCCGGGACAGGGCTCCTACGAGCAGTACTTC. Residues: CSTSPGQGSYEQYF.

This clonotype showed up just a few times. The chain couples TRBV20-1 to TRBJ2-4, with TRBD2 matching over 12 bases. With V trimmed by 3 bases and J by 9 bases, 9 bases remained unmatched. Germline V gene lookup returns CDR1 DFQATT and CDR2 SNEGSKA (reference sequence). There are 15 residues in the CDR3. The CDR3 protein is CSARETSGSLPIQYF. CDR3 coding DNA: TGCAGTGCTAGGGAGACTAGCGGGAGTCTGCCCATTCAGTACTTC.

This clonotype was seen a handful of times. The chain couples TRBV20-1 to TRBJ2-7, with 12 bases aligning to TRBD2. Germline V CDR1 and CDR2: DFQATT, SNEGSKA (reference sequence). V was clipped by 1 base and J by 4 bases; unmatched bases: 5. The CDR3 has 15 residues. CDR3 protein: CSARGLAGVGYEQYF. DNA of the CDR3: TGCAGTGCTAGAGGACTAGCGGGAGTGGGTTACGAGCAGTACTTC.

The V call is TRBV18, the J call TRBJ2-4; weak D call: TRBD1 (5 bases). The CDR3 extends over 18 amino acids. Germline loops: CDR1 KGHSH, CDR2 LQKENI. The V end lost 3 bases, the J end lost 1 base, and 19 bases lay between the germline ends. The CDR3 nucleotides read TGTGCCAGCTCACCGCTCTCGCAGGGCGGAATGGCCAAAAACATTCAGTACTTC. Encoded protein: CASSPLSQGGMAKNIQYF.

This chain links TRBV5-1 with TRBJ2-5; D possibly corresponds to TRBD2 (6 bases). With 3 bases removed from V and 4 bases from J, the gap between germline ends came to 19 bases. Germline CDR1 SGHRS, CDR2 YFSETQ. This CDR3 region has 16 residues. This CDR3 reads CASSYPAGFGGETQYF. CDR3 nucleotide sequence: TGCGCCAGCAGCTACCCGGCGGGGTTTGGTGGAGAGACCCAGTACTTC.

The CDR3 DNA is TGCAATGCCGTTTTATGGGATACGCAGTATTTT. Translation gives CNAVLWDTQYF. This sequence joins TRBV20-1 and TRBJ2-3; D not resolved. The CDR3 runs 11 residues. CDR1 is DFQATT, CDR2 SNEGSKA, per germline (reference sequence).

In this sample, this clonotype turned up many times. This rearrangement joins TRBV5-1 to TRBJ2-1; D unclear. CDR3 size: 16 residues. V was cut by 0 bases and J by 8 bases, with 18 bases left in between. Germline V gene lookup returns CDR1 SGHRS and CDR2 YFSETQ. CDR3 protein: CASSLVGPPMVDEQFF. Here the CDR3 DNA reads TGCGCCAGCAGCTTGGTGGGCCCACCTATGGTCGATGAGCAGTTCTTC.

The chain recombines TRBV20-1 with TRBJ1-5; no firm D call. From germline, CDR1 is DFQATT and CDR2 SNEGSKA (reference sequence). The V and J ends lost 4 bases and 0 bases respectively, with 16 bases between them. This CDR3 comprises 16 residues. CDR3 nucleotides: TGCAGTGCTATAATCGGAGCGGGGAATAGCAATCAGCCCCAGCATTTT. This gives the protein CSAIIGAGNSNQPQHF.

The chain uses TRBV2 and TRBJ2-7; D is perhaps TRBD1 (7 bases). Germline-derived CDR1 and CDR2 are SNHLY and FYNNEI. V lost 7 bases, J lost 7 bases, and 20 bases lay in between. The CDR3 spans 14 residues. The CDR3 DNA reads TGTGCCAGCAAATTAGACAGGGACTCTGGGGAGCAGTACTTC. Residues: CASKLDRDSGEQYF.

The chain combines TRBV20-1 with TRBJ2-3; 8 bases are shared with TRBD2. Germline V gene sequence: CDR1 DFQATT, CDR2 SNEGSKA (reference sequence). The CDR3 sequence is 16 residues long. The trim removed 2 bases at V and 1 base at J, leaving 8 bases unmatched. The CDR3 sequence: CSARRPGTSGTDTQYF. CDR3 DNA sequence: TGCAGTGCTAGACGTCCCGGGACTAGTGGCACAGATACGCAGTATTTT.

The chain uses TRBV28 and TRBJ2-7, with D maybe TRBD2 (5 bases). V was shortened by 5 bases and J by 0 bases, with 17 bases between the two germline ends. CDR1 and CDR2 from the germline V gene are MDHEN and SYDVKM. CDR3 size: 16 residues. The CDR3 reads CASSPPRDPRSYEQYF. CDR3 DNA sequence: TGTGCCAGCAGTCCCCCCCGGGATCCCCGCTCCTACGAGCAGTACTTC.

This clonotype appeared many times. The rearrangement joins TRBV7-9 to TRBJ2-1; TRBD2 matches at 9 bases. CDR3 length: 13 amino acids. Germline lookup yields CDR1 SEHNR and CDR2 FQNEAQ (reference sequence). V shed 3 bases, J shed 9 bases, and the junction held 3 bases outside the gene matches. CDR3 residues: CASSLSGRSEQFF. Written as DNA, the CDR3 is TGTGCCAGCAGCTTGAGCGGGAGGAGTGAGCAGTTCTTC.

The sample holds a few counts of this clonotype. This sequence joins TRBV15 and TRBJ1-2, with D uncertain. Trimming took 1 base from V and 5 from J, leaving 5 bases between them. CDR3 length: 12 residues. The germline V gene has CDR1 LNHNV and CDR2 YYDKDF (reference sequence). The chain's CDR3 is CATSRAGYGYTF. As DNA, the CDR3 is TGTGCCACCAGCAGAGCCGGTTATGGCTACACCTTC.

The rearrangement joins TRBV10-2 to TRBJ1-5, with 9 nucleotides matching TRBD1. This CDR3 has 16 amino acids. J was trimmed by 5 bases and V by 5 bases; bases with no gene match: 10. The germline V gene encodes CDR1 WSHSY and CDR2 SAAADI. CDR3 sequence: CASSWGPDRGYQPQHF. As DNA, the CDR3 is TGCGCCAGCAGTTGGGGCCCCGACAGGGGGTATCAGCCCCAGCATTTT.

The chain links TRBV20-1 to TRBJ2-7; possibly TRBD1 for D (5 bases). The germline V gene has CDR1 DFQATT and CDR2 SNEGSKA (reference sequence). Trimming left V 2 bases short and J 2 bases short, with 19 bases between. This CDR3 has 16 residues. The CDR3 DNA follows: TGCAGTGCTAGACTACTCCGACAGACCCCAACCTACGAGCAGTACTTC. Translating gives CSARLLRQTPTYEQYF.

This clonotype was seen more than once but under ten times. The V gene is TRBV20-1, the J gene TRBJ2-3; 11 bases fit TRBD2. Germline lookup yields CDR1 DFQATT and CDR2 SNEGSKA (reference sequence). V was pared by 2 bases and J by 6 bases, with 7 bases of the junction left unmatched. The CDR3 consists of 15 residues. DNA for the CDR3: TGCAGTGCTAGACCGACTAGCGGGACAGGGGATACGCAGTATTTT. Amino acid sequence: CSARPTSGTGDTQYF.

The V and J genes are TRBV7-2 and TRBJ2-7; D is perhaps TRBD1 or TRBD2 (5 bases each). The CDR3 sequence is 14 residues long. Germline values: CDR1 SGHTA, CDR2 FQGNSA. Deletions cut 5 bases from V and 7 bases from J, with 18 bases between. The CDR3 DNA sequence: TGTGCCAGCAGCACACAACAGGACTCTAAGGAGCAGTACTTC. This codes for CASSTQQDSKEQYF.

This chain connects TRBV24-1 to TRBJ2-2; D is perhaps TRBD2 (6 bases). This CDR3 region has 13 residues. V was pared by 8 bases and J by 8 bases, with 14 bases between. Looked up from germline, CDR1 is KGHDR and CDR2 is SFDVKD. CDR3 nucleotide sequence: TGTGCCACCACCTTGTCAGGGACTGGGGAGCTGTTTTTT. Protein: CATTLSGTGELFF.

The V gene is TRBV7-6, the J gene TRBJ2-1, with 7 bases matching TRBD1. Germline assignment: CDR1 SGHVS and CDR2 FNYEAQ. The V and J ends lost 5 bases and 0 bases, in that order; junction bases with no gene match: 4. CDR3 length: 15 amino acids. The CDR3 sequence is CASSKGQASYNEQFF. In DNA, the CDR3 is TGTGCCAGCAGCAAAGGACAGGCCTCCTACAATGAGCAGTTCTTC.

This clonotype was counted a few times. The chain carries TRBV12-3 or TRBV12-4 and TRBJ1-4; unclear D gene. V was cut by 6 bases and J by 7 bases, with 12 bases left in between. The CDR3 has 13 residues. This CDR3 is CASSPGNSEKLFF. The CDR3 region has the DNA TGTGCCAGCAGCCCCGGAAATTCTGAAAAACTGTTTTTT.

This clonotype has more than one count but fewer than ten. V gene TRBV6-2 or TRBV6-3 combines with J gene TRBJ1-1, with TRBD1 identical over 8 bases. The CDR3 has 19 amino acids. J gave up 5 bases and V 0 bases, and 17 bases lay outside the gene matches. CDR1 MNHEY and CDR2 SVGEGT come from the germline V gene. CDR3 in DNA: TGTGCCAGCAGTTACTCGAGTTTTCTACTCTCAGGGGGCCAAACTGAAGCTTTCTTT. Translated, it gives CASSYSSFLLSGGQTEAFF.

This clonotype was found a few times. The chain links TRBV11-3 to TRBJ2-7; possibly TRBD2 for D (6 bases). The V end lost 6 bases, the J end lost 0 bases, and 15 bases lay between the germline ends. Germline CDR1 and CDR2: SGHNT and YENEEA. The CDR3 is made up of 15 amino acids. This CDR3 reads CASSRGTGDSYEQYF. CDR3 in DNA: TGTGCCAGCAGTCGGGGGACGGGAGACTCCTACGAGCAGTACTTC.

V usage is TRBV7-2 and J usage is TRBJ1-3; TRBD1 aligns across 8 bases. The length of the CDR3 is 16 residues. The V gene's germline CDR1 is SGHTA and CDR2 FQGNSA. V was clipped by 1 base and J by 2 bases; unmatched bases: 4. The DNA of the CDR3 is TGTGCCAGCAGCTTAGGACAGGGGAGGGCTGGAAACACCATATATTTT. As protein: CASSLGQGRAGNTIYF.

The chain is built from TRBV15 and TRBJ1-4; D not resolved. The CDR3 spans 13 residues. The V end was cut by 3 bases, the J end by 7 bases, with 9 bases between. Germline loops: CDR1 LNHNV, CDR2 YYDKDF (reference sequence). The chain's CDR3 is CATSRGTSEKLFF. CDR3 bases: TGTGCCACCAGCAGGGGAACTTCTGAAAAACTGTTTTTT.

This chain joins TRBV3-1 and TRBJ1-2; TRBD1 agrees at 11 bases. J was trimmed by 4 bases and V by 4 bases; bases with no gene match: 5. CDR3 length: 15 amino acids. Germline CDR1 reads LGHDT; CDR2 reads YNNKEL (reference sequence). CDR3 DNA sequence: TGTGCCAGCAGCCCGGGGACAGGGGGGCCCTATGGCTACACCTTC. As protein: CASSPGTGGPYGYTF.

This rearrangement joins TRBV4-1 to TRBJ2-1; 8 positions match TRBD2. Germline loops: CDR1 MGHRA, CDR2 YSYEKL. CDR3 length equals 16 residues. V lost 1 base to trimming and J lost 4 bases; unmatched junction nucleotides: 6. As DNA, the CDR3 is TGCGCCAGCAGCCAAGTCCTAGCGGGCTTTTACAATGAGCAGTTCTTC. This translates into CASSQVLAGFYNEQFF.

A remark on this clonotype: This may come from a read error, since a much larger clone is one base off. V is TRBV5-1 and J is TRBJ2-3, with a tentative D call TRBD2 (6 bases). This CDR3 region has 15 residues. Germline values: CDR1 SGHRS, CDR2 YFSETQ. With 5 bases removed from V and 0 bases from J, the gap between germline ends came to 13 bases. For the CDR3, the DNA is TGCGCCAGCAGGTGCGGGACTCATAGCACAGATACGCAGTATTTT. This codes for CASRCGTHSTDTQYF.

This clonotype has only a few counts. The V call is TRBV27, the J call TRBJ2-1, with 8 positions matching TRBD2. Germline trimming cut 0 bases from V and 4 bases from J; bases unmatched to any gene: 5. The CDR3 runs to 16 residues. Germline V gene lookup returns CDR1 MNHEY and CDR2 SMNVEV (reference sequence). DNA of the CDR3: TGTGCCAGCAGTTTATCAAGGGGACTAGAATACAATGAGCAGTTCTTC. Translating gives CASSLSRGLEYNEQFF.

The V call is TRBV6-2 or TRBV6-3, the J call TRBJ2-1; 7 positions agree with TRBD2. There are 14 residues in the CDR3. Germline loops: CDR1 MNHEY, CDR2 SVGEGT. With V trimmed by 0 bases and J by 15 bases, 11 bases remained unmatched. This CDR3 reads CASSYSQTKLARFF. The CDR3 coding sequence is TGTGCCAGCAGTTACTCCCAAACAAAACTAGCGAGGTTCTTC.

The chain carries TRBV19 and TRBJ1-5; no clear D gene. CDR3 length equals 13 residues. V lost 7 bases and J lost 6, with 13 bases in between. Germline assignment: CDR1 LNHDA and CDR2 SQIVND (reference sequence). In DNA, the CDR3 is TGTGCCAGTACGGACCCCAGCGGTCAGCCCCAGCATTTT. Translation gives CASTDPSGQPQHF. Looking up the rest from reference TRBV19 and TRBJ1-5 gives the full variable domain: DGGITQSPKYLFRKEGQNVTLSCEQNLNHDAMYWYRQDPGQGLRLIYYSQIVNDFQKGDIAEGYSVSREKKESFPLTVTSAQKNPTAFYLCASTDPSGQPQHFGDGTRLSIL.